Listed below are T cell receptor beta chains from one sample, sequenced in a study of T cell responses to AZD1222 COVID-19 vaccine. The assay was immunoSEQ multiplex PCR, and TCRdb's table has in-frame clones only and misses some. The table records 93,000 or so clones, 88% of them present only once. The material sequenced was peripheral blood, taken on day 0 of AZD1222 vaccination. These receptors were taken from an adult in good health. CDR3s include the opening cysteine and the closing phenylalanine or tryptophan. Fields, in order: V gene, J gene, D gene, clone size, CDR3 DNA, CDR3 protein. A D gene is named only where the DNA matches it firmly. Clone size is stated in some rows and not others, as once, few, many or a class when expanded.

>TRBV19|TRBJ1-1|-|-
TGTGCCAGTATAGCCCCAGGGGCCATGAACACTGAAGCTTTCTTT
CASIAPGAMNTEAFF
>TRBV3-1/TRBV3-2|TRBJ1-2|TRBD1|once
TGTGCCAGCAGCCAAGGGGGGACAGCCTCCTATGGCTACACCTTC
CASSQGGTASYGYTF
>TRBV9|TRBJ1-2|-|once
TGTGCCAGCAGCGGGACAAATGGCTACACCTTC
CASSGTNGYTF
>TRBV7-7|TRBJ2-7|TRBD2|-
TGTGCTAGCAGCCTGAGGCGGGGGGGCAACTACGAGCAGTACTTC
CASSLRRGGNYEQYF
>TRBV30|TRBJ1-3|-|-
TGTGCCTGGAGTGCGAAGAACTCTGGAAACACCATATATTTT
CAWSAKNSGNTIYF
>TRBV6-6|TRBJ1-1|-|-
TGTGCCAGCAGTTACACTCCAGGGTACACTGAAGCTTTCTTT
CASSYTPGYTEAFF
>TRBV7-3|TRBJ2-1|-|-
TGTGCCAGCAGCTCACAAAACAATGAGCAGTTCTTC
CASSSQNNEQFF
>TRBV10-3|TRBJ2-1|TRBD2|-
TGTGCCATCAGTGAGTCGTGGGCAGCGGGGGGGTCCGATGAGCAGTTCTTC
CAISESWAAGGSDEQFF
>TRBV19|TRBJ1-1|-|-
TGTGCCAGTACGCAGGGATGGTCGGGGAACACTGAAGCTTTCTTT
CASTQGWSGNTEAFF
>TRBV9|TRBJ2-1|TRBD1|-
TGTGCCAGCAGCCCCACGGGACAGGGCTACAATGAGCAGTTCTTC
CASSPTGQGYNEQFF
>TRBV19|TRBJ1-2|TRBD1|-
TGTGCCAGTAGTCCCTACGAGGGGGCAGGTACGGGTGGCTACACCTTC
CASSPYEGAGTGGYTF
>TRBV10-1|TRBJ2-1|-|-
TGCGCCAGCAGTGAGTCGGTCAGGGGTGTTGTAGGTGAGCAGTTCTTC
CASSESVRGVVGEQFF